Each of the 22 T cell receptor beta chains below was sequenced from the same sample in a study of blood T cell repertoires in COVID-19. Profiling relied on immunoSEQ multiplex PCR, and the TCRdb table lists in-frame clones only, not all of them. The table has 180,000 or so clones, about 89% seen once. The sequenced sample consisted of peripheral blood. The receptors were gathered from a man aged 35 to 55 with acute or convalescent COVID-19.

The CDR3 loop is CASSKGTSHQETQYF. CDR3 sequence (DNA): TGTGCCAGCAGCAAAGGGACTAGCCACCAAGAGACCCAGTACTTC. The genes are TRBV11-2 and TRBJ2-5; 9 nucleotides match TRBD2. The CDR3 consists of 15 residues. Per the germline V gene, CDR1 is SGHAT and CDR2 is FQNNGV. The trim removed 5 bases at V and 0 bases at J, leaving 4 bases unmatched.

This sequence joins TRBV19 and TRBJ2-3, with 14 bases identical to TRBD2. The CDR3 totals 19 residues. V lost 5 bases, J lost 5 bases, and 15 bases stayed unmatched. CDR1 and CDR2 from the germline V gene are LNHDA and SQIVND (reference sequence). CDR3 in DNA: TGTGCCAGTAGTTCCCTCCGAAGACTAGCGGGGGGGCCAGGAGATACGCAGTATTTT. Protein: CASSSLRRLAGGPGDTQYF.

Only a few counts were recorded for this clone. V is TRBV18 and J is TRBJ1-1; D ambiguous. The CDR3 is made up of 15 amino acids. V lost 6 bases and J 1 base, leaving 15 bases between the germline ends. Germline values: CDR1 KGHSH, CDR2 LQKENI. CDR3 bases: TGTGCCAGCTCCGAGAATTCCGGAGGGAACACTGAAGCTTTCTTT. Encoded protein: CASSENSGGNTEAFF.

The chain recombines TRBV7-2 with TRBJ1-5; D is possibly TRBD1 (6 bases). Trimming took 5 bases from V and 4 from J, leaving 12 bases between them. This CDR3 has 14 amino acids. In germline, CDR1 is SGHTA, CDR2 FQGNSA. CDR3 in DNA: TGTGCCAGCAGCGCCACAGGGTGGAATCAGCCCCAGCATTTT. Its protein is CASSATGWNQPQHF.

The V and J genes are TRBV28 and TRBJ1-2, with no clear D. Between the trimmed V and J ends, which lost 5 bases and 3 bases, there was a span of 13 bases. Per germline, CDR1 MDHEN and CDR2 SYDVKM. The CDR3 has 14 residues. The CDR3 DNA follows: TGTGCCAGCAGTCCAGCCGGGAGCGACTATGGCTACACCTTC. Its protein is CASSPAGSDYGYTF.

CDR3 sequence (DNA): TGTGCCAGCACCCCCCGGACAGGGAGGTTAGGTGAGCAGTTCTTC. Translating gives CASTPRTGRLGEQFF. The chain is built from TRBV27 and TRBJ2-1, with TRBD1 matching over 8 bases. The length of the CDR3 is 15 residues. Germline loops: CDR1 MNHEY, CDR2 SMNVEV (reference sequence). After removal of 7 bases from V and 9 bases from J, the junction contained 14 bases not matched to a gene.

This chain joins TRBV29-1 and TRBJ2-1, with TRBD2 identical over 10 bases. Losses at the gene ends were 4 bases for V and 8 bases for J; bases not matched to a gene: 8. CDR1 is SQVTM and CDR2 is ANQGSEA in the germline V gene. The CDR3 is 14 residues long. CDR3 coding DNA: TGCAGCGTTGTAATAGCGGGGGGCCTCCATGAGCAGTTCTTC. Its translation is CSVVIAGGLHEQFF.

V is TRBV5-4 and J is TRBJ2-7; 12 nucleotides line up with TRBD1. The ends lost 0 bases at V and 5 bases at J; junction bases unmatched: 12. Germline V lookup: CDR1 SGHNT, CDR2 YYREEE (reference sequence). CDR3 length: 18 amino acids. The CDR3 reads CASSLGPGGQGAKNEQYF. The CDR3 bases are TGTGCCAGCAGCTTGGGGCCGGGGGGACAGGGGGCGAAGAACGAGCAGTACTTC. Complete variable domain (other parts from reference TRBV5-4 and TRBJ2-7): ETGVTQSPTHLIKTRGQQVTLRCSSQSGHNTVSWYQQALGQGPQFIFQYYREEENGRGNFPPRFSGLQFPNYSSELNVNALELDDSALYLCASSLGPGGQGAKNEQYFGPGTRLTVT.

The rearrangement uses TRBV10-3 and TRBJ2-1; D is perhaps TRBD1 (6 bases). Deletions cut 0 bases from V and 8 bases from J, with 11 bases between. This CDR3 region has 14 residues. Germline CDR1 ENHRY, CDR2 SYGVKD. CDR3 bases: TGTGCCATCAGTGAGTCGGGACAACGAGATGAGCAGTTCTTC. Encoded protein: CAISESGQRDEQFF.

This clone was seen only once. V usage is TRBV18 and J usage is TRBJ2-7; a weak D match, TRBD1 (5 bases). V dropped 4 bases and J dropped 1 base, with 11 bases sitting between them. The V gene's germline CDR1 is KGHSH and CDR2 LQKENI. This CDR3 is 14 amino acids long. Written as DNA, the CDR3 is TGTGCCAGCTCACTACAGGACACGTCCTACGAGCAGTACTTC. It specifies CASSLQDTSYEQYF.

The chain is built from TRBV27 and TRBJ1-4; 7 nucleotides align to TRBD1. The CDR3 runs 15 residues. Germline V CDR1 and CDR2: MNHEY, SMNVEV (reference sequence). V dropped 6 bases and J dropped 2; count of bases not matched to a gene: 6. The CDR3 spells CASSAQGVTNEKLFF. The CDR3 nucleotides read TGTGCCAGCAGCGCCCAGGGGGTGACTAATGAAAAACTGTTTTTT.

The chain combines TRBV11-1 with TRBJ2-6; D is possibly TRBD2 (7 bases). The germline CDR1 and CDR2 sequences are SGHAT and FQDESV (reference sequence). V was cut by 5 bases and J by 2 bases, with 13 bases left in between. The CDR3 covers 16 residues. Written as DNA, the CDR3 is TGTGCCAGCAGCCCCCGGGGGGCAGCTGGGGCCAACGTCCTGACTTTC. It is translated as CASSPRGAAGANVLTF.

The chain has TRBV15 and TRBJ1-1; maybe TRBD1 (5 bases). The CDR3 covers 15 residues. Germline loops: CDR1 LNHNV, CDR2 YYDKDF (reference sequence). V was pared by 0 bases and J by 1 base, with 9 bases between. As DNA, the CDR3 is TGTGCCACCAGCAGAGATGTTAGGGGGAACACTGAAGCTTTCTTT. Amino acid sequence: CATSRDVRGNTEAFF. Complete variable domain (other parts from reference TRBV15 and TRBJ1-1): DAMVIQNPRYQVTQFGKPVTLSCSQTLNHNVMYWYQQKSSQAPKLLFHYYDKDFNNEADTPDNFQSRRPNTSFCFLDIRSPGLGDTAMYLCATSRDVRGNTEAFFGQGTRLTVV.

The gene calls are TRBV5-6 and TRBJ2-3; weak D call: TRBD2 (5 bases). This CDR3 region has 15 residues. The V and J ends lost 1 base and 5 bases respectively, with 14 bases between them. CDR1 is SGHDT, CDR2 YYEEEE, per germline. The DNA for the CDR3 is TGTGCCAGCAGCTTGCGAACGAGTCGGGGAGATACGCAGTATTTT. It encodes CASSLRTSRGDTQYF. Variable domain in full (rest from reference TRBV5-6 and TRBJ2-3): DAGVTQSPTHLIKTRGQQVTLRCSPKSGHDTVSWYQQALGQGPQFIFQYYEEEERQRGNFPDRFSGHQFPNYSSELNVNALLLGDSALYLCASSLRTSRGDTQYFGPGTRLTVL.

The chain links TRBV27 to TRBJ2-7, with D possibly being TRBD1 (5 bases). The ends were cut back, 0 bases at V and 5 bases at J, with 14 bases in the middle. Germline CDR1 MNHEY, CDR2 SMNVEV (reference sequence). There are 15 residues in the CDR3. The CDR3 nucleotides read TGTGCCAGCAGTTTATCGCAAGGGGCAGCCAACGAGCAGTACTTC. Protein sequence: CASSLSQGAANEQYF.

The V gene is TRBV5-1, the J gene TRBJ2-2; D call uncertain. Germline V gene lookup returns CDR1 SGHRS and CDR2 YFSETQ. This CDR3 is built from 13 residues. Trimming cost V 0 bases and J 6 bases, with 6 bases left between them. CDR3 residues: CASSLVSAGELFF. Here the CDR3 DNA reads TGCGCCAGCAGCTTGGTATCCGCCGGGGAGCTGTTTTTT.

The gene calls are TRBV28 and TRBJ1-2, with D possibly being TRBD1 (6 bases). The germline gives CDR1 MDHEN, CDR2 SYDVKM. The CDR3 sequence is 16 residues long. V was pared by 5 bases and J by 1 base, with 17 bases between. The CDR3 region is CASSELPRGINYGYTF. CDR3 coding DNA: TGTGCCAGCAGTGAACTTCCTAGGGGGATTAACTATGGCTACACCTTC.

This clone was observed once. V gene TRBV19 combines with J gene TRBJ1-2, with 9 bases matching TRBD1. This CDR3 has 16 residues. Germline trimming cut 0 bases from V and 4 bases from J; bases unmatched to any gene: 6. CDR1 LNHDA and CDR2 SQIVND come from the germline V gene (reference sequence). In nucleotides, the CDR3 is TGTGCCAGTAGTATAGATCGGGACAGGGACCTCTATGGCTACACCTTC. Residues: CASSIDRDRDLYGYTF. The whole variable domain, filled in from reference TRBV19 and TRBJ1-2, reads DGGITQSPKYLFRKEGQNVTLSCEQNLNHDAMYWYRQDPGQGLRLIYYSQIVNDFQKGDIAEGYSVSREKKESFPLTVTSAQKNPTAFYLCASSIDRDRDLYGYTFGSGTRLTVV.

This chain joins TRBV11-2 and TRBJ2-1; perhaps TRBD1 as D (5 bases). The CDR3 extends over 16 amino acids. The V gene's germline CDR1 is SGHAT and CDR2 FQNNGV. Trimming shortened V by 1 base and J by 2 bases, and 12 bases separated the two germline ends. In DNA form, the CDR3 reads TGTGCCAGCAGCTTAGCGCGCAGGGCCGCCTACAATGAGCAGTTCTTC. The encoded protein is CASSLARRAAYNEQFF. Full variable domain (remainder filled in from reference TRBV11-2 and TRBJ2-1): EAGVAQSPRYKIIEKRQSVAFWCNPISGHATLYWYQQILGQGPKLLIQFQNNGVVDDSQLPKDRFSAERLKGVDSTLKIQPAKLEDSAVYLCASSLARRAAYNEQFFGPGTRLTVL.

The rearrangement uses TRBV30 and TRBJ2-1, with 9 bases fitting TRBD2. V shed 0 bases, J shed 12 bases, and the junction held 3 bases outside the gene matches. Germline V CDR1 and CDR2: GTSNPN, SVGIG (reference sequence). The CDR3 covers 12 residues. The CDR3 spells CAWSVLAGLQFF. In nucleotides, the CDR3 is TGTGCCTGGAGTGTCCTAGCGGGGTTGCAGTTCTTC.

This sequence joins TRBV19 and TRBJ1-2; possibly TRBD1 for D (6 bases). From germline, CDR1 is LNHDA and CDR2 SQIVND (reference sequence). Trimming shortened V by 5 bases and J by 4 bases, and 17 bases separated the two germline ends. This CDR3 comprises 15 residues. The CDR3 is CASSRSRPGVYGYTF. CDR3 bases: TGTGCCAGTAGTCGATCGAGGCCAGGGGTCTATGGCTACACCTTC.

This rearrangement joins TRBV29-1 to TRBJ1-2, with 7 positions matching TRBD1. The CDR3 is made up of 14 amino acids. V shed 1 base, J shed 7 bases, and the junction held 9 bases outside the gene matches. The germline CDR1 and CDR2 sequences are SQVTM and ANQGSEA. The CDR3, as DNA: TGCAGCGTTGAAGCAGGGGGTTCAGTGGGTGGCTACACCTTC. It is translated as CSVEAGGSVGGYTF.